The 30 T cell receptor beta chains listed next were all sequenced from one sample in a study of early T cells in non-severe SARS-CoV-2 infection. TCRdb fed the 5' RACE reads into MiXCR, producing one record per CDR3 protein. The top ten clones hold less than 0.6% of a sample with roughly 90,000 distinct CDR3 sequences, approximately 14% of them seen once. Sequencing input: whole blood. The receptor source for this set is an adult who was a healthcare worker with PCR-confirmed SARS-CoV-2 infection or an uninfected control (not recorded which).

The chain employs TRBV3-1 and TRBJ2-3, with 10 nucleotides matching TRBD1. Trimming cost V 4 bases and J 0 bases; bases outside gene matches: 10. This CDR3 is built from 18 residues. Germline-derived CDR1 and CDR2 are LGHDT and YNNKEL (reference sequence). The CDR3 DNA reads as TGTGCCAGCAGCCCGACGGGACAGGGGACTAAAAGCACAGATACGCAGTATTTT. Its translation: CASSPTGQGTKSTDTQYF.

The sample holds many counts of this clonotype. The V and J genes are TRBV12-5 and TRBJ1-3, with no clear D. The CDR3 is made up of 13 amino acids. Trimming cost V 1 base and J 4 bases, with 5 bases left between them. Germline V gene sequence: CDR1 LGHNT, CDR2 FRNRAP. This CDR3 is CASGLEQGNTIYF. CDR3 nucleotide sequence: TGTGCTAGTGGTTTGGAACAAGGAAACACCATATATTTT.

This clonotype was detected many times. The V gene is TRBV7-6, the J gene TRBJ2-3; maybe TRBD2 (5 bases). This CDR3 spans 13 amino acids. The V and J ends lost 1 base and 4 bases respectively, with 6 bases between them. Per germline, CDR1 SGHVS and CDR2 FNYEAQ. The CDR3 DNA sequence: TGTGCCAGCAGCTTAGTGAGGGCAGATACGCAGTATTTT. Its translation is CASSLVRADTQYF.

CDR3 coding DNA: TGTGCCAGCAGCGTAGGCCTAGCGGGGACGCAGTATTTT. Its translation is CASSVGLAGTQYF. The chain uses TRBV9 and TRBJ2-3; 9 bases agree with TRBD2. Germline loops: CDR1 SGDLS, CDR2 YYNGEE. V shed 0 bases and J 9 bases; nucleotides not matched to a gene: 2. This CDR3 region has 13 residues.

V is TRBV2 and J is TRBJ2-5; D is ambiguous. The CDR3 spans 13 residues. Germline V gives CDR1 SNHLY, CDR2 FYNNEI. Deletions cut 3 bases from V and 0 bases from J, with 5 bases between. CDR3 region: CASSDANQETQYF. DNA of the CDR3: TGTGCCAGCAGTGACGCAAACCAAGAGACCCAGTACTTC.

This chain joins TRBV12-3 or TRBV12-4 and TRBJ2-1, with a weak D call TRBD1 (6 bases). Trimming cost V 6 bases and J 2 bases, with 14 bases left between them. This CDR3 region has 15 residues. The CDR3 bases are TGTGCCAGCAGCCTCCCCGAGGGGGCCTACAATGAGCAGTTCTTC. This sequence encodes CASSLPEGAYNEQFF.

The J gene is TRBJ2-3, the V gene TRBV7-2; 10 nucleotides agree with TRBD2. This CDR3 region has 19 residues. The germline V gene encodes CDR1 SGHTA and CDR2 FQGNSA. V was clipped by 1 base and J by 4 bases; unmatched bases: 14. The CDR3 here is CASSLVWERGGLGSDTQYF. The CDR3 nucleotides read TGTGCCAGCAGCTTAGTTTGGGAGCGGGGGGGCCTAGGGTCAGATACGCAGTATTTT.

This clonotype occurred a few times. CDR3 nucleotide sequence: TGTGCCAGCAGCCAAGAGGGGGACAGGGATAATTCACCCCTCCACTTT. Protein product: CASSQEGDRDNSPLHF. The chain employs TRBV14 and TRBJ1-6; 9 bases map to TRBD1. The J segment lost 5 bases and the V segment lost 0 bases, leaving 2 bases of the junction unmatched. This CDR3 contains 16 residues. Germline values: CDR1 SGHDN, CDR2 FVKESK.

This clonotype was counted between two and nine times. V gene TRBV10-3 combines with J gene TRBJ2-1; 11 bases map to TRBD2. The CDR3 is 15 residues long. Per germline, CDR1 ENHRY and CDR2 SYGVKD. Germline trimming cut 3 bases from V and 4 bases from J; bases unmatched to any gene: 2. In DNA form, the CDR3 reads TGTGCCATCAGTGAATCTAGCGGGGGGTACAATGAGCAGTTCTTC. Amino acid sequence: CAISESSGGYNEQFF.

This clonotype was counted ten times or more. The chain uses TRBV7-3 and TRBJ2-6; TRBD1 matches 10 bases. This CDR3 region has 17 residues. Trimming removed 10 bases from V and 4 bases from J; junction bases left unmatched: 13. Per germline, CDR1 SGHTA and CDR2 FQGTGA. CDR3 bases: TGTGCCACCGCTTGGGGGACAGGGGTACGAGGGGCCAACGTCCTGACTTTC. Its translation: CATAWGTGVRGANVLTF.

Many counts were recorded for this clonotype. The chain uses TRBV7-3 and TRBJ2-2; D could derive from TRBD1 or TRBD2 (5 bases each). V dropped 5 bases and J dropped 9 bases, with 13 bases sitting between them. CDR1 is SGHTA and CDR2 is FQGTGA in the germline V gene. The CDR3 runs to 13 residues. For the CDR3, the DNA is TGTGCCAGCAGCCCGCCGGGGCGTAGGGAGCTGTTTTTT. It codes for CASSPPGRRELFF.

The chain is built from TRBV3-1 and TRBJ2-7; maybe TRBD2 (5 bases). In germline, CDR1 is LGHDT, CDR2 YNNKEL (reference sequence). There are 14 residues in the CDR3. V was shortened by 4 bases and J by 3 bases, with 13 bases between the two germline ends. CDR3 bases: TGTGCCAGCAGCCCCACAAGCAGCGGCTACGAGCAGTACGTC. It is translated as CASSPTSSGYEQYV.

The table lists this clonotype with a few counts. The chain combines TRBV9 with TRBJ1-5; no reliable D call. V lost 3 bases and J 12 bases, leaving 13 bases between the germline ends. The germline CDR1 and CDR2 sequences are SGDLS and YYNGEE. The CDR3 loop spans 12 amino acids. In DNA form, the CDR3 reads TGTGCCAGCAGCGCGGACGGAAGTCGCCAGCATTTT. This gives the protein CASSADGSRQHF.

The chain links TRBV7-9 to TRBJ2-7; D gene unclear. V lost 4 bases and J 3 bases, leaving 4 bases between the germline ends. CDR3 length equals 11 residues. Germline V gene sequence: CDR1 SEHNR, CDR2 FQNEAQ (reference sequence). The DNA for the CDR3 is TGTGCCAGCAGCTCCTTCTACGAGCAGTACGTC. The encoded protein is CASSSFYEQYV.

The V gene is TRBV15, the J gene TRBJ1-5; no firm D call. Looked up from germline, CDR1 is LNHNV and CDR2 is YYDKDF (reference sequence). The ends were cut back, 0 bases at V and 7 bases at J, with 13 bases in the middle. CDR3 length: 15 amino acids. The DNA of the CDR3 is TGTGCCACCAGCAGAGATTTCGGCATGGGGCAGCCCCAGCATTTT. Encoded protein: CATSRDFGMGQPQHF.

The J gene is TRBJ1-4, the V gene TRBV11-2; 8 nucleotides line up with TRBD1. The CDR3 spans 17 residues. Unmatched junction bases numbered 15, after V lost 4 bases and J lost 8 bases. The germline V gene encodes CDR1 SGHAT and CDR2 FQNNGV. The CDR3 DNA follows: TGTGCCAGCAGCTCCCAGGGGGCCCTTCCCCCTAGAGAAAAACTGTTTTTT. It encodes CASSSQGALPPREKLFF.

CDR3 DNA sequence: TGCGCCAGCAGCCAAGGGCAGGTCAACGGGGAGCTGTTTTTT. It codes for CASSQGQVNGELFF. The chain combines TRBV4-1 with TRBJ2-2; D is uncertain. Per the germline V gene, CDR1 is MGHRA and CDR2 is YSYEKL. The CDR3 spans 14 residues. With 1 base removed from V and 7 bases from J, the gap between germline ends came to 10 bases.

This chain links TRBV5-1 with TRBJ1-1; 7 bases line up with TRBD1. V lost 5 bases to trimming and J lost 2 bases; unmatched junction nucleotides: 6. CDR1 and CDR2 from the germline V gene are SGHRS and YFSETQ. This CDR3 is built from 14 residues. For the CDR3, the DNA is TGCGCCAGCAGATCGGGACAGCCTAACACTGAAGCTTTCTTT. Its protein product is CASRSGQPNTEAFF.

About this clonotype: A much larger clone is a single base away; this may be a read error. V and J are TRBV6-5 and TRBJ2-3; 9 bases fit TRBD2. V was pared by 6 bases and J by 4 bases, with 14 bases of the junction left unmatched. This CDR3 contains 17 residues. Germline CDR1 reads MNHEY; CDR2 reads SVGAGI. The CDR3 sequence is CASSQIRRGGHSDTQYF. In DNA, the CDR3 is TGTGCCAGCAGCCAAATCCGGCGGGGGGGGCATTCAGATACGCAGTATTTT.

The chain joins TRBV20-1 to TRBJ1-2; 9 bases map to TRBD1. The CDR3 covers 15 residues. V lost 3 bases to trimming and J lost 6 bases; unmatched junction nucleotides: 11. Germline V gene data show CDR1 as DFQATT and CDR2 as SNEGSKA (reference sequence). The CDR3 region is CSASNFRDRENGYTF. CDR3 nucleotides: TGCAGTGCTAGCAATTTCCGGGACAGGGAAAATGGCTACACCTTC.

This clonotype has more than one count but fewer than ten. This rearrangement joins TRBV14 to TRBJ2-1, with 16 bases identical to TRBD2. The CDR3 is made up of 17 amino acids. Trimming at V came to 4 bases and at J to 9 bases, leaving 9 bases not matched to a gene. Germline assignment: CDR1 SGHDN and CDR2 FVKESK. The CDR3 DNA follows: TGTGCCAGCAGCCCGAAGGGACTAGCGGGGGGGTTTAGTGAGCAGTTCTTC. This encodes CASSPKGLAGGFSEQFF.

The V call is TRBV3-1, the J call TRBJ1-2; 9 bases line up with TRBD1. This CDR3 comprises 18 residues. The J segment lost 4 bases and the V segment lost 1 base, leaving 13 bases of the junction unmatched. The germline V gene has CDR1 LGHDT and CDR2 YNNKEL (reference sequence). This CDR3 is CASSQVYVPGTGRYGYTF. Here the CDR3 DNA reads TGTGCCAGCAGCCAAGTATATGTACCTGGGACAGGGCGCTATGGCTACACCTTC. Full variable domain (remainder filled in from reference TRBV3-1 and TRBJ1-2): DTAVSQTPKYLVTQMGNDKSIKCEQNLGHDTMYWYKQDSKKFLKIMFSYNNKELIINETVPNRFSPKSPDKAHLNLHINSLELGDSAVYFCASSQVYVPGTGRYGYTFGSGTRLTVV.

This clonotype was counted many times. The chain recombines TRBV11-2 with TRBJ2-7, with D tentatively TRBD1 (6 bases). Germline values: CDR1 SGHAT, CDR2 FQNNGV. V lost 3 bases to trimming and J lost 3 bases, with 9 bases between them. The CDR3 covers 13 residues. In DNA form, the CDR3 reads TGTGCCAGCAGCTTTAACAGGGACTACGAGCAGTACGTC. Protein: CASSFNRDYEQYV.

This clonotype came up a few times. The CDR3 nucleotides are TGTGCCAGCAGCCAAGTAAGGGCCCGCTACACCTTC. Its protein is CASSQVRARYTF. The V call is TRBV3-1, the J call TRBJ1-2, with no clear D. Germline CDR1 and CDR2: LGHDT and YNNKEL (reference sequence). Trimming took 1 base from V and 9 from J, leaving 9 bases between them. CDR3 length equals 12 residues.

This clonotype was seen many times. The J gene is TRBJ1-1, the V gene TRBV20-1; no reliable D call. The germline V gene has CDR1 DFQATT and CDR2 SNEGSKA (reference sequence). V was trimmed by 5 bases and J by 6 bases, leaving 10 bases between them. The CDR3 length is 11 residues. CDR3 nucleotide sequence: TGCAGTGCTCCTCAGGACCCTGAAGCTTTCTTT. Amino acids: CSAPQDPEAFF.

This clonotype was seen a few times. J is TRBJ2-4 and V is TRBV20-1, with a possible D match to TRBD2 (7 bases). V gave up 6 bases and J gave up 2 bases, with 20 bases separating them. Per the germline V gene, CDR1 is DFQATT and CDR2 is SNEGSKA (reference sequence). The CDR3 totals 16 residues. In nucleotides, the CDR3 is TGCAGTGCCGCCCCCGGGGGAGGGGGGACCAAAAACATTCAGTACTTC. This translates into CSAAPGGGGTKNIQYF.

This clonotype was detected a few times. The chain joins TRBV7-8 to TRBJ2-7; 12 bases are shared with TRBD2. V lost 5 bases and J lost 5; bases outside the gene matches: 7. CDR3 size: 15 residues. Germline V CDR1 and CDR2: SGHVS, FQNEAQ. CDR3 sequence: CASSPRLAGADEQYV. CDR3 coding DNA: TGTGCCAGCAGCCCCCGACTAGCGGGGGCCGACGAGCAGTACGTC.

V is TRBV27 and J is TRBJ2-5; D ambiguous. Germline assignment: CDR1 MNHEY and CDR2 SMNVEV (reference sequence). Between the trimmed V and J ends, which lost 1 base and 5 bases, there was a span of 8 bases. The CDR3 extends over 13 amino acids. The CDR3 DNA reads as TGTGCCAGCAGTTTATTGGGCAGCGAGACCCAGTACTTC. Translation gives CASSLLGSETQYF.

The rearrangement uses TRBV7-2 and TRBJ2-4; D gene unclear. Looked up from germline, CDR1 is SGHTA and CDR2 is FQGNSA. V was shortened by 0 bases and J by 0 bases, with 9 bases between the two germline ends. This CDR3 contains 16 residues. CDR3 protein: CASSLARTLAKNIQYF. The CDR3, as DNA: TGTGCCAGCAGCTTAGCGCGTACCCTAGCCAAAAACATTCAGTACTTC.

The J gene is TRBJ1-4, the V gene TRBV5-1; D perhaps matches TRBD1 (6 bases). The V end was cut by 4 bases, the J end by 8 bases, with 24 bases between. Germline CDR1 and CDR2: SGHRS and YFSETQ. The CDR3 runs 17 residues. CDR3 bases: TGCGCCAGCAGCCCCCCTTCGGGGGCCCTTTTTGGGGAAAAACTGTTTTTT. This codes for CASSPPSGALFGEKLFF.